These 24 T cell receptor beta chains were all obtained from the same sample, sequenced in a study of T cells expressing NK-cell markers. Reprocessing the 5' RACE reads, TCRdb reports a single entry for every CDR3 protein and omits DNA. The sample is made up of 300,000 to 500,000 distinct CDR3 sequences, and the top ten hold around 10% of it. The sample consisted of blood T cells: a sorted CD56 or NKG2C T cell subset, CD4+ or CD8+ T cells, or bulk PBMC T cells (not recorded which). The source is a woman aged 50 to 60 in good health.

The chain carries TRBV20-1 and TRBJ1-5. The germline V gene has CDR1 DFQATT and CDR2 SNEGSKA (reference sequence). The CDR3 totals 15 residues. The CDR3 is CSAIDTRSGFQPQHF.

The chain employs TRBV29-1 and TRBJ1-5; TCRdb proposes TRBD1, but this gene call is untestable without DNA. The germline gives CDR1 SQVTM, CDR2 ANQGSEA. This CDR3 is built from 14 residues. CDR3 region: CSVSGQGVGQPQHF.

V gene TRBV28 combines with J gene TRBJ2-7; the D gene TCRdb calls, TRBD1, cannot be checked with no DNA. The length of the CDR3 is 15 residues. Germline CDR1 reads MDHEN; CDR2 reads SYDVKM. The CDR3 spells CASSSTGTGGYEQYF.

This chain links TRBV2 with TRBJ1-1; the D call of TRBD1 rests on TCRdb alone, since no DNA is present to check it. Germline V gene sequence: CDR1 SNHLY, CDR2 FYNNEI. The CDR3 is 14 amino acids. CDR3 region: CASSASGVGTEAFF.

This chain links TRBV7-6 with TRBJ1-1; TCRdb picks TRBD1, but there is no DNA to check that call. The CDR3 loop spans 15 amino acids. CDR1 is SGHVS, CDR2 FNYEAQ, per germline. The CDR3 here is CASTLLRGLSYSTFF.

The V and J genes are TRBV5-1 and TRBJ2-7. The CDR3 sequence is 14 residues long. CDR1 and CDR2 from the germline V gene are SGHRS and YFSETQ. CDR3 amino acids: CASSLMGLSYEQYF.

V gene TRBV9 combines with J gene TRBJ2-6; TCRdb picks TRBD1, but there is no DNA to check that call. CDR3 length equals 15 residues. Germline V lookup: CDR1 SGDLS, CDR2 YYNGEE. Here the CDR3 reads CASSSGQAGANVLTF.

The chain's CDR3 is CAISESRSGSVSGELFF. This sequence joins TRBV10-3 and TRBJ2-2; TCRdb reports TRBD2, a call that lacks DNA to check it against. The CDR3 runs to 17 residues. Germline V CDR1 and CDR2: ENHRY, SYGVKD.

The V gene is TRBV13, the J gene TRBJ2-1; TCRdb designates TRBD2, a call that cannot be tested without DNA. In germline, CDR1 is PRHDT, CDR2 FYEKMQ (reference sequence). The length of the CDR3 is 15 residues. The CDR3 reads CASSQSGGVAHEQFF.

The chain carries TRBV6-5 and TRBJ1-1; without DNA, the TCRdb call of TRBD1 cannot be checked. The CDR3 consists of 14 residues. In germline, CDR1 is MNHEY, CDR2 SVGAGI. The CDR3 sequence is CASSYQGVNTEAFF.

The chain couples TRBV12-3 or TRBV12-4 to TRBJ2-4; TCRdb picks TRBD2, but there is no DNA to check that call. CDR3 length: 19 amino acids. The CDR3 sequence: CASSLGTSGRAWSKNIQYF.

The rearrangement joins TRBV9 to TRBJ2-7; the TCRdb D gene call, TRBD2, has no DNA to confirm it. The CDR3 consists of 13 residues. Germline CDR1 and CDR2: SGDLS and YYNGEE. CDR3 sequence reads: CASSSGRAYEQYF.

V gene TRBV7-8 combines with J gene TRBJ2-4. The germline CDR1 and CDR2 sequences are SGHVS and FQNEAQ. CDR3 size: 17 residues. The CDR3 loop reads CASSERLYLGAKNIQYF.

The V call is TRBV20-1, the J call TRBJ1-2. Germline V gives CDR1 DFQATT, CDR2 SNEGSKA (reference sequence). CDR3 length: 13 amino acids. This CDR3 reads CSASGVNEYGYTF.

This chain connects TRBV12-3 or TRBV12-4 to TRBJ2-7; TCRdb selects TRBD1, and the lack of DNA leaves this call unchecked. The CDR3 runs to 13 residues. CDR3 region: CASSWAPDYEQYF.

This CDR3 is CASSLMGDRAYNEQFF. This chain joins TRBV7-9 and TRBJ2-1; TCRdb calls TRBD1, which cannot be checked without DNA. The CDR3 has 16 amino acids. The germline gives CDR1 SEHNR, CDR2 FQNEAQ (reference sequence).

The chain uses TRBV7-8 and TRBJ1-1; TCRdb's D gene call, TRBD1, goes unchecked for lack of DNA. Germline CDR1 SGHVS, CDR2 FQNEAQ. The CDR3 covers 17 residues. CDR3 loop: CASSSQLWGSPNTEAFF.

The gene calls are TRBV20-1 and TRBJ2-3; TCRdb proposes TRBD2, but this gene call is untestable without DNA. The CDR3 contains 13 residues. Germline lookup yields CDR1 DFQATT and CDR2 SNEGSKA (reference sequence). This CDR3 reads CSAIAEGPDTQYF.

The chain links TRBV3-1 to TRBJ2-5; TCRdb's D call, TRBD2, is unchecked because there is no DNA. Germline loops: CDR1 LGHDT, CDR2 YNNKEL (reference sequence). This CDR3 is built from 23 residues. The CDR3 loop is CASSQAIGAPSGPGGSFLETQYF.

This chain's CDR3 is CASSQGTVIQYF. The chain links TRBV6-6 to TRBJ2-4; TCRdb picks TRBD2, but there is no DNA to check that call. Per germline, CDR1 MNHNY and CDR2 SVGAGI (reference sequence). This CDR3 contains 12 residues.

The chain joins TRBV29-1 to TRBJ2-7; no DNA is available, so the TRBD1 call from TCRdb remains unchecked. CDR1 is SQVTM and CDR2 is ANQGSEA in the germline V gene. This CDR3 region has 15 residues. CDR3 residues: CSVRGGGGYSYEQYF.

The rearrangement links TRBV13 to TRBJ2-2; TCRdb's D gene call, TRBD1, goes unchecked for lack of DNA. This CDR3 contains 16 residues. Germline CDR1 PRHDT, CDR2 FYEKMQ (reference sequence). The CDR3 loop reads CASSHRTGGSTGELFF.

This sequence joins TRBV12-5 and TRBJ2-1; the D call of TRBD2 rests on TCRdb alone, since no DNA is present to check it. The CDR3 extends over 15 amino acids. The germline V gene has CDR1 LGHNT and CDR2 FRNRAP. The CDR3 loop reads CASGLDMAGTDEQFF.

The chain has TRBV20-1 and TRBJ2-5; the TCRdb call, TRBD2, lacks DNA for checking. Germline V lookup: CDR1 DFQATT, CDR2 SNEGSKA (reference sequence). The length of the CDR3 is 13 residues. The chain's CDR3 is CSAKEGLGKTQYF.